This is a list of T cell receptor beta chains from one sample in a study of somatic mutations in cytotoxic T cells in rheumatoid arthritis. Measured with immunoSEQ multiplex PCR; TCRdb has only the in-frame clones, and not every one. The sample comprises about 30,000 clones, approximately 85% of which are singletons, and 7% to 9% rests with the top ten. The source material was CD8+ T cells sorted from blood. These TCRs come from an adult with rheumatoid arthritis. Both conserved end residues are part of each CDR3. Each record gives: V gene, clone size, CDR3 length, J gene, D gene, CDR3 protein, CDR3 DNA. D genes are given only for firm matches. Not all rows give a size; the values are once, few, many and, for expanded clones, a class.

V: TRBV9
size: -
length: 12
J: TRBJ2-7
D: -
CDR3: CASGGGGYEQYF
DNA: TGTGCCAGCGGAGGTGGAGGCTACGAGCAGTACTTC

V: TRBV7-3
size: -
length: 16
J: TRBJ2-1
D: TRBD2
CDR3: CASSAGLAGFWDEQFF
DNA: TGTGCCAGCAGCGCCGGTCTAGCGGGGTTTTGGGATGAGCAGTTCTTC

V: TRBV4-2
size: few
length: 15
J: TRBJ1-2
D: TRBD1
CDR3: CASSQETGELDGYTF
DNA: TGTGCCAGCAGCCAAGAAACAGGGGAGCTCGATGGCTACACCTTC

V: TRBV30
size: few
length: 12
J: TRBJ1-1
D: -
CDR3: CAWSVVGTEAFF
DNA: TGTGCCTGGAGTGTAGTTGGCACTGAAGCTTTCTTT

V: TRBV30
size: -
length: 14
J: TRBJ2-7
D: TRBD1
CDR3: CAWAPGQGVYEQYF
DNA: TGTGCCTGGGCACCGGGACAGGGAGTATACGAGCAGTACTTC

V: TRBV5-1
size: -
length: 18
J: TRBJ2-3
D: TRBD2
CDR3: CASSEGLAGGQGGDTQYF
DNA: TGCGCCAGCAGCGAGGGACTAGCGGGAGGGCAAGGAGGTGATACGCAGTATTTT

V: TRBV27
size: -
length: 16
J: TRBJ2-5
D: -
CDR3: CASSLSSSGQQETQYF
DNA: TGTGCCAGCAGTTTATCTAGCTCTGGACAGCAAGAGACCCAGTACTTC

V: TRBV28
size: -
length: 15
J: TRBJ1-1
D: -
CDR3: CASSLSAHRVTEAFF
DNA: TGTGCCAGCAGTTTAAGCGCTCACAGGGTCACTGAAGCTTTCTTT

V: TRBV5-4
size: -
length: 13
J: TRBJ2-7
D: -
CDR3: CASSLGSSYEQYF
DNA: TGTGCCAGCAGCTTGGGCAGTTCCTACGAGCAGTACTTC

V: TRBV7-8
size: once
length: 18
J: TRBJ2-2
D: TRBD2
CDR3: CASSPRTSGRRRTGELFF
DNA: TGTGCCAGCAGCCCGCGGACTAGCGGGAGAAGGAGAACCGGGGAGCTGTTTTTT

V: TRBV30
size: -
length: 11
J: TRBJ2-7
D: -
CDR3: CAWSSNYEQYF
DNA: TGTGCCTGGAGTTCAAACTACGAGCAGTACTTC

V: TRBV5-1
size: -
length: 15
J: TRBJ2-2
D: -
CDR3: CASSPDLANTGELFF
DNA: TGCGCCAGCAGCCCGGACTTGGCGAACACCGGGGAGCTGTTTTTT

V: TRBV10-3
size: once
length: 13
J: TRBJ1-2
D: -
CDR3: CAISDLGVEGYTF
DNA: TGTGCCATCAGTGACCTCGGGGTTGAGGGCTACACCTTC

V: TRBV19
size: -
length: 14
J: TRBJ1-2
D: -
CDR3: CASSNGGTYYGYTF
DNA: TGTGCCAGTTCGAACGGAGGGACCTATTATGGCTACACCTTC

V: TRBV15
size: -
length: 16
J: TRBJ2-2
D: -
CDR3: CATSPRARANTGELFF
DNA: TGTGCCACCAGTCCCCGGGCGAGGGCGAACACCGGGGAGCTGTTTTTT

V: TRBV11-2
size: -
length: 14
J: TRBJ2-7
D: TRBD1
CDR3: CASSLGDSAYEQYF
DNA: TGTGCCAGCAGCTTAGGGGACAGTGCCTACGAGCAGTACTTC

V: TRBV19
size: -
length: 14
J: TRBJ2-5
D: TRBD2
CDR3: CASSVLAGGETQYF
DNA: TGTGCCAGTAGCGTTCTAGCGGGAGGGGAGACCCAGTACTTC

V: TRBV7-9
size: -
length: 14
J: TRBJ2-5
D: TRBD1
CDR3: CASSSPTGEETQYF
DNA: TGTGCCAGCAGTAGCCCTACAGGGGAGGAGACCCAGTACTTC

V: TRBV6-6
size: -
length: 11
J: TRBJ1-1
D: -
CDR3: CASLMNTEAFF
DNA: TGTGCCAGCTTGATGAACACTGAAGCTTTCTTT

V: TRBV2
size: few
length: 15
J: TRBJ2-7
D: -
CDR3: CASSEAWGSSYEQYF
DNA: TGTGCCAGCAGTGAAGCGTGGGGTAGCTCCTACGAGCAGTACTTC

V: TRBV19
size: -
length: 14
J: TRBJ2-1
D: -
CDR3: CASSPPGEYNEQFF
DNA: TGTGCCAGTAGTCCGCCGGGAGAATACAATGAGCAGTTCTTC

V: TRBV7-8
size: -
length: 15
J: TRBJ1-5
D: -
CDR3: CASSLVGGFGQPQHF
DNA: TGTGCCAGCAGCTTAGTAGGGGGATTCGGCCAGCCCCAGCATTTT

V: TRBV28
size: -
length: 14
J: TRBJ1-2
D: -
CDR3: CASSEIDRNYGYTF
DNA: TGTGCCAGCAGTGAAATTGACAGAAACTATGGCTACACCTTC

V: TRBV6-5
size: -
length: 14
J: TRBJ1-4
D: -
CDR3: CASTHSAGNEKLFF
DNA: TGTGCCAGCACCCATTCCGCGGGGAATGAAAAACTGTTTTTT

V: TRBV5-5
size: -
length: 15
J: TRBJ1-1
D: TRBD1
CDR3: CASRPSDRVGTEAFF
DNA: TGTGCCAGCAGGCCTTCGGACAGGGTTGGCACTGAAGCTTTCTTT

V: TRBV27
size: -
length: 14
J: TRBJ2-7
D: -
CDR3: CASRTGTGVYEQYF
DNA: TGTGCCAGCAGGACCGGGACGGGAGTCTACGAGCAGTACTTC

V: TRBV6-6
size: -
length: 15
J: TRBJ2-7
D: TRBD2
CDR3: CASSTGLAGPYEQYF
DNA: TGTGCCAGCAGCACCGGACTAGCGGGACCGTACGAGCAGTACTTC

V: TRBV7-2
size: -
length: 13
J: TRBJ2-7
D: -
CDR3: CASSDKRWDEQYF
DNA: TGTGCCAGCAGCGACAAGAGGTGGGACGAGCAGTACTTC

V: TRBV5-8
size: -
length: 11
J: TRBJ2-7
D: -
CDR3: CASSLVYEQYF
DNA: TGTGCCAGCAGCTTGGTGTACGAGCAGTACTTC

V: TRBV27
size: -
length: 14
J: TRBJ2-3
D: -
CDR3: CASSWARSTDTQYF
DNA: TGTGCCAGCAGTTGGGCACGGAGTACAGATACGCAGTATTTT

V: TRBV19
size: -
length: 14
J: TRBJ1-2
D: TRBD1
CDR3: CASSIPGTGRIYTF
DNA: TGTGCCAGTAGTATCCCCGGGACAGGGAGGATCTACACCTTC

V: TRBV5-5
size: once
length: 15
J: TRBJ2-7
D: TRBD1
CDR3: CASTWTGSSSYEQYF
DNA: TGTGCCAGCACCTGGACAGGGAGTAGCTCCTACGAGCAGTACTTC

V: TRBV7-9
size: -
length: 15
J: TRBJ2-1
D: TRBD2
CDR3: CASSLGGSGPYGEFF
DNA: TGTGCCAGCAGCTTAGGGGGTAGCGGGCCCTACGGGGAGTTCTTC

V: TRBV6-6
size: -
length: 16
J: TRBJ2-4
D: TRBD1
CDR3: CASSPRGTGRGNIQYF
DNA: TGTGCCAGCAGTCCCCGGGGGACAGGGAGGGGGAACATTCAGTACTTC

V: TRBV25-1
size: -
length: 10
J: TRBJ2-7
D: -
CDR3: CASGVNEQYF
DNA: TGTGCCAGCGGGGTGAACGAGCAGTACTTC

V: TRBV28
size: -
length: 15
J: TRBJ1-2
D: TRBD1
CDR3: CASSPLTGTFYGYTF
DNA: TGTGCCAGCAGTCCCTTGACAGGGACCTTCTATGGCTACACCTTC

V: TRBV27
size: -
length: 15
J: TRBJ1-1
D: TRBD1
CDR3: CASSPLDRVNTEAFF
DNA: TGTGCCAGCAGTCCCCTGGACAGGGTGAACACTGAAGCTTTCTTT

V: TRBV5-5
size: -
length: 12
J: TRBJ2-3
D: TRBD1
CDR3: CASSPGGDTQYF
DNA: TGTGCCAGCAGTCCAGGGGGAGATACGCAGTATTTT

V: TRBV9
size: -
length: 15
J: TRBJ1-1
D: -
CDR3: CASSVRGGANTEAFF
DNA: TGTGCCAGCAGCGTAAGGGGTGGGGCGAACACTGAAGCTTTCTTT

V: TRBV27
size: -
length: 14
J: TRBJ1-1
D: -
CDR3: CASSPDRGNTEAFF
DNA: TGTGCCAGCAGTCCGGACCGGGGGAACACTGAAGCTTTCTTT

V: TRBV5-1
size: -
length: 14
J: TRBJ2-7
D: TRBD1
CDR3: CASSAGTGPYEQYF
DNA: TGCGCCAGCAGCGCTGGGACAGGGCCCTACGAGCAGTACTTC

V: TRBV7-9
size: few
length: 16
J: TRBJ2-3
D: TRBD2
CDR3: CASRSMASGFTDTQYF
DNA: TGTGCCAGCAGGTCTATGGCTAGCGGGTTCACAGATACGCAGTATTTT

V: TRBV5-5
size: -
length: 14
J: TRBJ2-7
D: -
CDR3: CASSFGGLVNEQYF
DNA: TGTGCCAGCAGCTTCGGTGGGCTAGTTAACGAGCAGTACTTC

V: TRBV7-9
size: -
length: 13
J: TRBJ1-1
D: -
CDR3: CASSLGTNTEAFF
DNA: TGTGCCAGCAGCTTAGGGACAAACACTGAAGCTTTCTTT

V: TRBV5-1
size: -
length: 16
J: TRBJ2-1
D: TRBD1
CDR3: CASSFGGTGGSNEQFF
DNA: TGCGCCAGCAGCTTTGGAGGGACAGGGGGAAGTAATGAGCAGTTCTTC

V: TRBV30
size: -
length: 16
J: TRBJ1-4
D: TRBD1
CDR3: CAWSRFRDSLNEKLFF
DNA: TGTGCCTGGAGTAGATTCCGGGACAGCCTGAATGAAAAACTGTTTTTT

V: TRBV27
size: -
length: 16
J: TRBJ1-2
D: TRBD1
CDR3: CASSLIARQGNYGYTF
DNA: TGTGCCAGCAGTTTAATTGCCCGACAGGGGAACTATGGCTACACCTTC

V: TRBV6-1
size: -
length: 15
J: TRBJ2-5
D: -
CDR3: CASRKSKTRQETQYF
DNA: TGTGCCAGCAGAAAGTCAAAGACGAGACAAGAGACCCAGTACTTC

V: TRBV19
size: once
length: 14
J: TRBJ1-1
D: -
CDR3: CASSFHVGNFEAFF
DNA: TGTGCCAGTAGTTTCCACGTGGGGAACTTTGAAGCTTTCTTT

V: TRBV7-9
size: -
length: 12
J: TRBJ1-1
D: -
CDR3: CASSLRGGEAFF
DNA: TGTGCCAGCAGCTTGAGGGGCGGTGAAGCTTTCTTT

V: TRBV2
size: few
length: 14
J: TRBJ2-7
D: -
CDR3: CASSLSGRSYEQYF
DNA: TGTGCCAGCAGTCTCTCAGGGCGTTCCTACGAGCAGTACTTC

V: TRBV5-1
size: -
length: 18
J: TRBJ1-3
D: -
CDR3: CASSLETGDLVPGNTIYF
DNA: TGCGCCAGCAGCTTGGAGACAGGTGATCTAGTGCCTGGAAACACCATATATTTT

V: TRBV9
size: -
length: 15
J: TRBJ1-4
D: -
CDR3: CASSPEDSTNEKLFF
DNA: TGTGCCAGCAGCCCGGAGGATTCAACTAATGAAAAACTGTTTTTT

V: TRBV28
size: -
length: 14
J: TRBJ1-5
D: TRBD1
CDR3: CASSEDRESQPQHF
DNA: TGTGCCAGCAGTGAGGACAGGGAGAGTCAGCCCCAGCATTTT

V: TRBV6-5
size: -
length: 13
J: TRBJ2-7
D: -
CDR3: CASSYSSGGEQYF
DNA: TGTGCCAGCAGTTACTCTTCCGGGGGCGAGCAGTACTTC